The rows below give T cell receptor beta chains drawn from one sample of a study of blood T cell repertoires in COVID-19. The assay was immunoSEQ multiplex PCR, and TCRdb's table has in-frame clones only and misses some. This table has tens of thousands of clones, approximately 84% appearing once. Sequencing input: peripheral blood. These receptors were taken from an older man with COVID-19, enrolled during active disease. Each CDR3 is given with its conserved first and last residue. A D gene is named only where the DNA matches it firmly. A clone size is listed for some rows: how often the clone was seen (once, few, many), or a class if it is expanded.

j_call v_call d_call clone_size cdr3_aa cdr3_nt
TRBJ1-1 TRBV4-2 TRBD1 NA CASSHPDRDSTEAFF TGTGCCAGCAGCCATCCCGACAGGGACTCAACTGAAGCTTTCTTT
TRBJ1-2 TRBV3-1/TRBV3-2 TRBD1 NA CASSLTGTGTYGYTF TGTGCCAGCAGCCTTACTGGGACAGGGACCTATGGCTACACCTTC
TRBJ1-5 TRBV20-1 NA NA CSATHGAQHF TGCAGTGCTACCCACGGGGCCCAGCATTTT
TRBJ2-3 TRBV11-2 TRBD2 NA CASSAVGTSGPSSTDTQYF TGTGCCAGCAGCGCGGTGGGGACTAGCGGACCTTCTAGCACAGATACGCAGTATTTT
TRBJ2-5 TRBV14 TRBD1 NA CASSPTGGIYGETQYF TGTGCCAGCAGCCCGACAGGGGGGATTTATGGAGAGACCCAGTACTTC
TRBJ1-1 TRBV11-3 NA NA CASRSSDNLGEAFF TGTGCCAGCAGGTCATCGGACAATTTAGGTGAAGCTTTCTTT
TRBJ2-5 TRBV29-1 NA NA CSVVGTPVVSETQYF TGCAGCGTTGTCGGGACACCGGTGGTTTCAGAGACCCAGTACTTC
TRBJ2-5 TRBV7-2 NA NA CASSRNRETQYF TGTGCCAGCAGCCGGAACAGAGAGACCCAGTACTTC
TRBJ2-2 TRBV7-2 NA NA CASSLRVGGLDTGELFF TGTGCCAGCAGCTTAAGGGTGGGAGGCCTCGACACCGGGGAACTGTTTTTT
TRBJ2-7 TRBV20-1 NA NA CSAGSYEQYF TGCAGTGCTGGTAGTTACGAGCAGTACTTC
TRBJ2-5 TRBV5-1 TRBD2 NA CASSSMTSGGVQETQYF TGCGCCAGCAGCTCCATGACTAGCGGGGGAGTTCAAGAGACCCAGTACTTC
TRBJ1-2 TRBV7-9 NA NA CASSLAGAGRQDGYTF TGTGCCAGCAGCTTAGCGGGCGCGGGCAGGCAGGATGGCTACACCTTC
TRBJ2-5 TRBV29-1 NA NA CSAEPQGQETQYF TGCAGCGCCGAACCACAGGGTCAAGAGACCCAGTACTTC
TRBJ2-1 TRBV14 TRBD1 NA CASSLPGTAYNEQFF TGTGCCAGCAGCCTCCCGGGGACAGCTTACAATGAGCAGTTCTTC
TRBJ2-6 TRBV18 NA NA CASSTTGGGANVLTF TGTGCCAGCTCAACGACAGGTGGCGGGGCCAACGTCCTGACTTTC
TRBJ1-5 TRBV4-1 TRBD1 NA CASSPLLGTGGLKQPQHF TGCGCCAGCAGCCCCCTACTGGGGACAGGGGGACTGAAGCAGCCCCAGCATTTT
TRBJ1-1 TRBV18 NA NA CASSPPGGPLTEAFF TGTGCCAGCTCACCACCCGGGGGGCCTCTCACTGAAGCTTTCTTT
TRBJ2-4 TRBV10-2 NA once CASTAKNIQYF TGCGCCAGCACGGCCAAAAACATTCAGTACTTC
TRBJ2-2 TRBV10-1 TRBD1 NA CASSGGTVKSPKWTGELFF TGCGCCAGCAGTGGAGGGACAGTAAAGTCTCCCAAATGGACCGGGGAGCTGTTTTTT
TRBJ1-1 TRBV6-5 NA once CASFTGNAFF TGTGCCAGCTTCACAGGGAATGCTTTCTTT
TRBJ1-2 TRBV4-2 TRBD1 NA CASSPSGQGVAYGYTF TGTGCCAGCAGCCCCTCGGGACAGGGGGTCGCCTATGGCTACACCTTC
TRBJ1-5 TRBV2 NA NA CASSEGAYSNQPQHF TGTGCCAGCAGTGAAGGGGCTTATAGCAATCAGCCCCAGCATTTT
TRBJ2-7 TRBV11-2 TRBD1 NA CASCKQGQSSYEQYF TGTGCCAGCTGCAAACAGGGGCAAAGCTCCTACGAGCAGTACTTC
TRBJ2-7 TRBV15 TRBD1 NA CATSRPRTGGPYEQYF TGTGCCACCAGCAGACCGCGGACAGGGGGTCCCTACGAGCAGTACTTC
TRBJ2-7 TRBV7-2 TRBD1 NA CASSLVGSDRPSF TGTGCCAGCAGCTTAGTGGGGTCGGACAGGCCTTCCTTC